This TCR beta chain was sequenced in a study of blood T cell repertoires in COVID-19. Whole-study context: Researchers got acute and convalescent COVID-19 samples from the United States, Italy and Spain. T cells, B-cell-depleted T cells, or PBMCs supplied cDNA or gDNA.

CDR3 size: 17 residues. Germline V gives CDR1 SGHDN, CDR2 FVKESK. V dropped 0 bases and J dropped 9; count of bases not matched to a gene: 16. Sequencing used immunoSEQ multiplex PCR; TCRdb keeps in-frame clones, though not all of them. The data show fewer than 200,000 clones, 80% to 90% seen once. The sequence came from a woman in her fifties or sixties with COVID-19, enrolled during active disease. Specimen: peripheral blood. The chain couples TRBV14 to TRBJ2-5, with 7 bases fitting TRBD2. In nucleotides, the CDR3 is TGTGCCAGCAGCCAAGATCGATGGGTAGCGGGCCCGGGGGCCCAGTACTTC. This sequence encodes CASSQDRWVAGPGAQYF.